One and the same sample provided the 10 T cell receptor beta chains below, sequenced in a study of radiation and T cells in renal cell carcinoma. The sample's treatment: treatment-naive control, cytoreductive nephrectomy. Using immunoSEQ multiplex PCR, the repertoire was profiled, and TCRdb retains in-frame clones only, with some absent. The sample holds some 21,000 clones, more than 50% seen once. Sequenced material: tumor tissue, taken from a patient whose treatment was nephrectomy without radiotherapy. The receptors come from a human donor with renal cell carcinoma.

This clone came up a few times. The chain links TRBV11-3 to TRBJ2-1; 10 positions match TRBD2. Germline CDR1 reads SGHNT; CDR2 reads YENEEA. With V trimmed by 5 bases and J by 7 bases, 14 bases remained unmatched. This CDR3 is built from 17 residues. The CDR3 DNA follows: TGTGCCAGCAGCCAAAGTAGCGGGGGGATCTGGCCTAATGAGCAGTTCTTC. Amino acid sequence: CASSQSSGGIWPNEQFF.

This clone was seen more than once but under ten times. The rearrangement uses TRBV4-2 and TRBJ1-2; unclear D gene. This CDR3 contains 12 residues. V lost 1 base and J lost 4, with 4 bases in between. In germline, CDR1 is LGHNA, CDR2 YNFKEQ. In nucleotides, the CDR3 is TGTGCCAGCAGCCAAGCTGGCTATGGCTACACCTTC. Protein product: CASSQAGYGYTF.

This clone was found a few times. The genes are TRBV5-1 and TRBJ1-1; 8 nucleotides match TRBD1. CDR3 length equals 14 residues. Germline CDR1 SGHRS, CDR2 YFSETQ. The trim removed 3 bases at V and 5 bases at J, leaving 6 bases unmatched. The CDR3 here is CASSSQGAQTEAFF. The CDR3 nucleotides read TGCGCCAGCAGCTCGCAGGGGGCACAGACTGAAGCTTTCTTT.

This clone was seen just once. This chain uses TRBV9 with TRBJ1-3; 10 bases line up with TRBD1. The CDR3 sequence is 16 residues long. The junction had 4 bases not matched to a gene; V was cut back by 4 bases and J by 0 bases. Germline CDR1 reads SGDLS; CDR2 reads YYNGEE. The DNA of the CDR3 is TGTGCCAGCAGCCCGGGGACAGGGGTCTCTGGAAACACCATATATTTT. Its protein product is CASSPGTGVSGNTIYF.

This clone was counted many times. This chain uses TRBV9 with TRBJ1-2; 11 bases align to TRBD1. The CDR3 runs 18 residues. V trimming: 4 bases; J trimming: 4 bases; junction bases outside the gene matches: 15. Germline V gene lookup returns CDR1 SGDLS and CDR2 YYNGEE. The DNA for the CDR3 is TGTGCCAGCAGCTCTAGGTCGGACAGGGGGCGCGCTGGCTATGGCTACACCTTC. As protein: CASSSRSDRGRAGYGYTF.

The V gene is TRBV4-2, the J gene TRBJ1-5; 7 nucleotides align to TRBD1. The CDR3 is 17 residues long. CDR1 is LGHNA and CDR2 is YNFKEQ in the germline V gene. The junction had 7 bases not matched to a gene; V was cut back by 0 bases and J by 2 bases. CDR3 residues: CASSQERAGGGNQPQHF. The CDR3 region has the DNA TGTGCCAGCAGCCAAGAGCGAGCAGGGGGTGGCAATCAGCCCCAGCATTTT.

The genes are TRBV6-6 and TRBJ1-6; 7 bases map to TRBD1. CDR1 is MNHNY, CDR2 SVGAGI, per germline (reference sequence). V shed 6 bases, J shed 3 bases, and the junction held 5 bases outside the gene matches. This CDR3 contains 15 residues. The CDR3 DNA sequence: TGTGCCAGCAGAATCCGGGACAGCTATAATTCACCCCTCCACTTT. This codes for CASRIRDSYNSPLHF.

In this sample, this clone is medium-sized. V usage is TRBV9 and J usage is TRBJ1-1; no definite D call. The germline V gene has CDR1 SGDLS and CDR2 YYNGEE. V was trimmed by 6 bases and J by 2 bases, leaving 14 bases between them. The CDR3 loop spans 14 amino acids. The CDR3 sequence: CASNPDELNTEAFF. The CDR3 DNA reads as TGTGCCAGCAACCCGGACGAACTCAACACTGAAGCTTTCTTT.

This clone appeared a single time. The genes are TRBV2 and TRBJ1-1; D not certain. This CDR3 has 15 residues. The germline gives CDR1 SNHLY, CDR2 FYNNEI. Trimming left V 3 bases short and J 0 bases short, with 11 bases between. CDR3 DNA sequence: TGTGCCAGCAGTGAGGGAGGGATCGTGAACACTGAAGCTTTCTTT. Protein sequence: CASSEGGIVNTEAFF.

This sequence joins TRBV4-2 and TRBJ2-7; no definite D call. This CDR3 contains 14 residues. The germline V and J ends were trimmed by 4 bases and 0 bases, with 10 bases remaining between them. The germline V gene has CDR1 LGHNA and CDR2 YNFKEQ. The CDR3: CASSPATSSYEQYF. CDR3 bases: TGTGCCAGCAGCCCCGCCACAAGCTCCTACGAGCAGTACTTC.